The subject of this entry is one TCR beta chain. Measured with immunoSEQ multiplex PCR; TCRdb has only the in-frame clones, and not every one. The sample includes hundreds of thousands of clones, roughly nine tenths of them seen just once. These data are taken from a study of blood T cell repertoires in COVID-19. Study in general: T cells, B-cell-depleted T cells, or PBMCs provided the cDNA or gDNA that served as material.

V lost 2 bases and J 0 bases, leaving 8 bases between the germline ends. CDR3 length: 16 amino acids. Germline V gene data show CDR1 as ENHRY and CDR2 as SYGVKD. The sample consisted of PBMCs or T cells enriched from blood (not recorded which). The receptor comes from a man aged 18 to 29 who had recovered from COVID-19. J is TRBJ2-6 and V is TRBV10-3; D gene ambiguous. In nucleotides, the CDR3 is TGTGCCATCAGTGAGATGTGGCTCTCTGGGGCCAACGTCCTGACTTTC. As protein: CAISEMWLSGANVLTF.